The present TCR beta chain was sequenced within a study of OX40 agonist ivuxolimab in advanced cancers. Study as a whole: An agonistic human IgG2 monoclonal antibody against OX40 (CD134) was given. General study findings and limits: Clonal expansion from baseline to week 6 occurred in both CD4+ and CD8+ T cells.

This CDR3 has 16 residues. V was clipped by 4 bases and J by 5 bases; unmatched bases: 10. Germline loops: CDR1 SGHNT, CDR2 YENEEA. Some clones are missing from TCRdb's copy, which holds only in-frame ones; the method was immunoSEQ multiplex PCR. The table includes some 73,000 clones, roughly nine tenths detected once. Concerning this clone: Its target is unknown.

Drawing of blood for sampling happened at baseline, at cycle 4 day 1, and at cycle 7 day 1. Source: CD4+ or CD8+ T cells sorted from blood, taken in a trial of the OX40 agonist ivuxolimab. This receptor was taken from an adult with an advanced solid tumor such as melanoma, head and neck, liver or kidney cancer. This chain connects TRBV11-3 to TRBJ2-2; 7 nucleotides agree with TRBD1. CDR3 sequence reads: CASSSPAGTVTGELFF. The CDR3 DNA is TGTGCCAGCAGCTCTCCCGCCGGGACAGTAACCGGGGAGCTGTTTTTT.